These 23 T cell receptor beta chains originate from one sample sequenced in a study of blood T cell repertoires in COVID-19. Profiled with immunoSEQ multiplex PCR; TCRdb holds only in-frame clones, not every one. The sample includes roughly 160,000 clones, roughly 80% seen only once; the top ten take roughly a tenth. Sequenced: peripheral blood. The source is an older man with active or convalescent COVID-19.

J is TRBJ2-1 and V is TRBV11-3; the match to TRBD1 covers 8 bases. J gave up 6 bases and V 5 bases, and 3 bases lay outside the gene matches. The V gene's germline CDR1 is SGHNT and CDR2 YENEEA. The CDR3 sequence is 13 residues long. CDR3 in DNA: TGTGCCAGCAGCCACGACAGGGGCAATGAGCAGTTCTTC. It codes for CASSHDRGNEQFF. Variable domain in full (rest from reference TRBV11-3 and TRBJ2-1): EAGVVQSPRYKIIEKKQPVAFWCNPISGHNTLYWYLQNLGQGPELLIRYENEEAVDDSQLPKDRFSAERLKGVDSTLKIQPAELGDSAVYLCASSHDRGNEQFFGPGTRLTVL.

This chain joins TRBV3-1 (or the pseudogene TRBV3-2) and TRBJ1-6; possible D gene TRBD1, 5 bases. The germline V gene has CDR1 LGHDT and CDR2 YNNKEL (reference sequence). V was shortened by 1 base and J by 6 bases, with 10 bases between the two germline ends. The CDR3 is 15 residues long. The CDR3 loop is CASSQALTANSPLHF. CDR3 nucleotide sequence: TGTGCCAGCAGCCAAGCTCTGACAGCTAATTCACCCCTCCACTTT.

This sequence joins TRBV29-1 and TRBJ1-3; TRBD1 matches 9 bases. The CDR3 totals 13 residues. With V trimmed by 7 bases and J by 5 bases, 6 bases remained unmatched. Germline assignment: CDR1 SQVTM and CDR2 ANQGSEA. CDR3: CSAADRGRNTIYF. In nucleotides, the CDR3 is TGCAGCGCCGCGGACAGGGGCAGAAACACCATATATTTT.

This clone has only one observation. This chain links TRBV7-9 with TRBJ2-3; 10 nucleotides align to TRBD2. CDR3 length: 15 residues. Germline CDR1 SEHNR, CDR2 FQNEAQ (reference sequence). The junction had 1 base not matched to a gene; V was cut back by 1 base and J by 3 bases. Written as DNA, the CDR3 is TGTGCCAGCAGCTTAGGGGGACTAGCGACAGATACGCAGTATTTT. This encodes CASSLGGLATDTQYF.

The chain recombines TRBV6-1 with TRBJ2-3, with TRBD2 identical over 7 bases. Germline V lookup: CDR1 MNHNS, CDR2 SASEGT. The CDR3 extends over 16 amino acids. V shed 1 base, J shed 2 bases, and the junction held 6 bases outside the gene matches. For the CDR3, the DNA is TGTGCCAGCAGTGAAGGGGGTAGCGGGCTCACAGATACGCAGTATTTT. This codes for CASSEGGSGLTDTQYF.

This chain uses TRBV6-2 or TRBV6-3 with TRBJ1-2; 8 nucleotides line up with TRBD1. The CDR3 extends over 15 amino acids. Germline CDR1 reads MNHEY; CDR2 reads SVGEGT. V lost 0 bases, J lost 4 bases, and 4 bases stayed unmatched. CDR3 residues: CASSYSTGGIYGYTF. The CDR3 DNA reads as TGTGCCAGCAGTTACTCCACAGGGGGTATCTATGGCTACACCTTC.

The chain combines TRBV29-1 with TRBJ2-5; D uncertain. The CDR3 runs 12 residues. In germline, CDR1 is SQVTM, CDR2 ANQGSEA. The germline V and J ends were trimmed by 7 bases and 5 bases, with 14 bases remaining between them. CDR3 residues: CSASKAAETQYF. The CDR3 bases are TGCAGCGCCTCCAAGGCGGCCGAGACCCAGTACTTC.

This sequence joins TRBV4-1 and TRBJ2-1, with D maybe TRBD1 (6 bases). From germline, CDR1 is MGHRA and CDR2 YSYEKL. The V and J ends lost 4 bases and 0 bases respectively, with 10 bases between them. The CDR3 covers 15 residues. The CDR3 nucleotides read TGCGCCAGCAGCCTCGACAGGTACTCCTACAATGAGCAGTTCTTC. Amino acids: CASSLDRYSYNEQFF.

The CDR3 loop is CASSPSGTTNTQYF. The CDR3 nucleotides are TGTGCCAGCTCACCAAGTGGGACAACAAATACGCAGTATTTT. The gene calls are TRBV18 and TRBJ2-3; D possibly corresponds to TRBD1 (6 bases). The length of the CDR3 is 14 residues. V was trimmed by 2 bases and J by 7 bases, leaving 13 bases between them. The germline CDR1 and CDR2 sequences are KGHSH and LQKENI.

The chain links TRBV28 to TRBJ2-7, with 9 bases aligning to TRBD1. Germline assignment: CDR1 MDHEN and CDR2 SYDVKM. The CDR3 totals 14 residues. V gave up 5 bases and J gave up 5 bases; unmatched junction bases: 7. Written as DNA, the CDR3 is TGTGCCAGCAGTCCAGGGACAGGGTGGGACGAGCAGTACTTC. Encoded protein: CASSPGTGWDEQYF.

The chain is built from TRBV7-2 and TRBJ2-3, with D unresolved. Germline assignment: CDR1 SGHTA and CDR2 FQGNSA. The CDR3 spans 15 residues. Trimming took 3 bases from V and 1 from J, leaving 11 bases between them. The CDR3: CASSFDVGGTDTQYF. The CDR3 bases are TGTGCCAGCAGCTTTGATGTCGGAGGCACAGATACGCAGTATTTT.

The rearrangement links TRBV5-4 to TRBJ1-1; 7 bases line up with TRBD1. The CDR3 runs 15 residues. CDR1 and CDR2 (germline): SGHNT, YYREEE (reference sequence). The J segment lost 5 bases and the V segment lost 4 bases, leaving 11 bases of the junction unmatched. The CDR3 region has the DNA TGTGCCAGCAGCGAGACGAGACAGGGTCGGACTGAAGCTTTCTTT. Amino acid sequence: CASSETRQGRTEAFF.

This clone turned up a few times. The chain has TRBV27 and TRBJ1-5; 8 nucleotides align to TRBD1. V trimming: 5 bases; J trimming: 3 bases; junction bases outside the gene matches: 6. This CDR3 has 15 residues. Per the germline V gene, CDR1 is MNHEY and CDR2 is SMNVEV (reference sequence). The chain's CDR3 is CASSPTGEDNQPQHF. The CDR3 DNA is TGTGCCAGCAGTCCGACAGGGGAGGACAATCAGCCCCAGCATTTT.

The CDR3 DNA reads TGCGCCAGCAGCCAACGATTAGCGGGAATCCGTCCTTACGAGCAGTACTTC. The encoded protein is CASSQRLAGIRPYEQYF. V usage is TRBV4-3 and J usage is TRBJ2-7; 8 bases fit TRBD2. The CDR3 length is 17 residues. V dropped 2 bases and J dropped 4; count of bases not matched to a gene: 13. Germline CDR1 LGHNA, CDR2 YSLEER.

In DNA, the CDR3 is TGTGCCAGCAGCTTCCTAGCGGGAGATACGCAGTATTTT. It encodes CASSFLAGDTQYF. The chain employs TRBV7-6 and TRBJ2-3, with TRBD2 identical over 8 bases. Germline trimming cut 3 bases from V and 5 bases from J; bases unmatched to any gene: 1. The CDR3 covers 13 residues. Germline V gene sequence: CDR1 SGHVS, CDR2 FNYEAQ. The full variable domain, in which reference TRBV7-6 and TRBJ2-3 provide the parts outside the CDR3, is GAGVSQSPRYKVTKRGQDVALRCDPISGHVSLYWYRQALGQGPEFLTYFNYEAQQDKSGLPNDRFSAERPEGSISTLTIQRTEQRDSAMYRCASSFLAGDTQYFGPGTRLTVL.

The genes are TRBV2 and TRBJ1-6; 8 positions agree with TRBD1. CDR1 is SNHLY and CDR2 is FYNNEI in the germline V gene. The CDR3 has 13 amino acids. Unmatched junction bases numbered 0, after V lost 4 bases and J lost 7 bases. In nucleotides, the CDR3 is TGTGCCAGCAGTGGGGACAGGAATTCACCCCTCCACTTT. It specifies CASSGDRNSPLHF.

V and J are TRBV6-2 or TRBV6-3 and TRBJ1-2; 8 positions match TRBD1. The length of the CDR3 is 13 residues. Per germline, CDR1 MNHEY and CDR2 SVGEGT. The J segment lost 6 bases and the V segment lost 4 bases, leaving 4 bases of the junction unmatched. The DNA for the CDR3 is TGTGCCAGCAGTTTGGACAGGGTAGATGGCTACACCTTC. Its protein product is CASSLDRVDGYTF.

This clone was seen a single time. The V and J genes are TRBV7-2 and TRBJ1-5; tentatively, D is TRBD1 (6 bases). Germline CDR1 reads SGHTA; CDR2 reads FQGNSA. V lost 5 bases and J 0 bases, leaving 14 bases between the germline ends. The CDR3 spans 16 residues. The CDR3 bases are TGTGCCAGCAGCGACCGGGGGGGCGCTAGCAATCAGCCCCAGCATTTT. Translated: CASSDRGGASNQPQHF.

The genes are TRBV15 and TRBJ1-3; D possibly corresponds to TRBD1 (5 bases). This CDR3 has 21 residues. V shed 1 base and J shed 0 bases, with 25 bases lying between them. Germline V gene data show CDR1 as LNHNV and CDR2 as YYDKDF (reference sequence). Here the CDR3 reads CATSRGLRAFEETDSGNTIYF. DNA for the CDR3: TGTGCCACCAGCAGAGGCCTCCGCGCCTTTGAGGAGACAGACTCTGGAAACACCATATATTTT.

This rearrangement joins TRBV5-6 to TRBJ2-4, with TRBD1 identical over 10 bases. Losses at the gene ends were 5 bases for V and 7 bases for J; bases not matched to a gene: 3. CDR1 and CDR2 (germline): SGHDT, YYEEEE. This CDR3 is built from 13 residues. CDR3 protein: CASRGTGANIQYF. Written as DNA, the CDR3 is TGTGCCAGCAGGGGGACAGGGGCGAACATTCAGTACTTC.

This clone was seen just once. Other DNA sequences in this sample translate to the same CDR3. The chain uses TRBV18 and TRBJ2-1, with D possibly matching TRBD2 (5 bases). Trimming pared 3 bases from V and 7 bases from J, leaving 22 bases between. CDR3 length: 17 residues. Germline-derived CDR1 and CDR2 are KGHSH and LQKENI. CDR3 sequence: CASSPPGVHLGGNEQFF. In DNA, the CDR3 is TGTGCCAGCTCACCCCCCGGCGTACACCTAGGAGGTAATGAGCAGTTCTTC. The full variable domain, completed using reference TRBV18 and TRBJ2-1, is NAGVMQNPRHLVRRRGQEARLRCSPMKGHSHVYWYRQLPEEGLKFMVYLQKENIIDESGMPKERFSAEFPKEGPSILRIQQVVRGDSAAYFCASSPPGVHLGGNEQFFGPGTRLTVL.

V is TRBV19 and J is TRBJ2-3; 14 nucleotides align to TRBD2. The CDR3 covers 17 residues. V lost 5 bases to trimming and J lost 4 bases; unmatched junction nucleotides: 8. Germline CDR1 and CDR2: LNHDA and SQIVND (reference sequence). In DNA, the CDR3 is TGTGCCAGTAGTGCCCCCTCGGGACTAGCGGGGGCAGATACGCAGTATTTT. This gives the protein CASSAPSGLAGADTQYF.

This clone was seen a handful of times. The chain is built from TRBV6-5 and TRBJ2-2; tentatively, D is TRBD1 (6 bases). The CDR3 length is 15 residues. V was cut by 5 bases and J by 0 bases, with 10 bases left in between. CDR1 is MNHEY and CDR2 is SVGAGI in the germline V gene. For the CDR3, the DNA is TGTGCCAGCAGTATGGGACAACCGAACACCGGGGAGCTGTTTTTT. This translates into CASSMGQPNTGELFF.